Shown below are 24 T cell receptor beta chains from a single sample sequenced in a study of cytomegalovirus exposure and HLA in healthy donors. PCR involved 60 Vbeta and 13 Jbeta primers. Data came from immunoSEQ multiplex PCR; TCRdb stores just in-frame clones and leaves some out. The data contain approximately 110,000 clones, about four fifths of them seen just once; the ten biggest clones take up around 2.5%. The sample comprised PBMCs. The receptors stem from a woman aged 18-35 years in good health and CMV-seronegative.

The chain recombines TRBV27 with TRBJ1-6; the D gene is possibly TRBD1 (5 bases). V dropped 7 bases and J dropped 4 bases, with 17 bases sitting between them. The CDR3 is 16 residues long. Germline V gene lookup returns CDR1 MNHEY and CDR2 SMNVEV (reference sequence). The CDR3 sequence: CASTSSRQSYNSPLHF. The CDR3 DNA reads TGTGCCAGCACTAGTTCCCGACAGTCTTATAATTCACCCCTCCACTTT.

J is TRBJ1-2 and V is TRBV4-3; 7 bases line up with TRBD1. This CDR3 is 15 amino acids long. Trimming cost V 0 bases and J 4 bases; bases outside gene matches: 5. Germline assignment: CDR1 LGHNA and CDR2 YSLEER. The CDR3 DNA reads TGCGCCAGCAGCCAAGATGGGACAGACTCCTATGGCTACACCTTC. It specifies CASSQDGTDSYGYTF.

The chain links TRBV5-6 to TRBJ2-5, with 7 nucleotides matching TRBD1. J was trimmed by 3 bases and V by 2 bases; bases with no gene match: 1. This CDR3 comprises 13 residues. Germline CDR1 and CDR2: SGHDT and YYEEEE. CDR3 in DNA: TGTGCCAGCAGCTTCACAGGGGAAGAGACCCAGTACTTC. This gives the protein CASSFTGEETQYF.

This rearrangement joins TRBV27 to TRBJ1-6, with D tentatively TRBD1 (6 bases). The CDR3 contains 15 residues. Germline lookup yields CDR1 MNHEY and CDR2 SMNVEV (reference sequence). The V end lost 6 bases, the J end lost 0 bases, and 9 bases lay between the germline ends. Written as DNA, the CDR3 is TGTGCCAGCAGCTCGGACAGCTCCTATAATTCACCCCTCCACTTT. It yields the protein CASSSDSSYNSPLHF.

This sequence joins TRBV19 and TRBJ2-3, with 9 positions matching TRBD2. With V trimmed by 3 bases and J by 5 bases, 6 bases remained unmatched. Germline CDR1 is LNHDA and CDR2 is SQIVND (reference sequence). The CDR3 is 15 amino acids. Here the CDR3 DNA reads TGTGCCAGTAGTATCCCAGCGGGAGGAGAAGATACGCAGTATTTT. Translation: CASSIPAGGEDTQYF.

This chain uses TRBV29-1 with TRBJ2-2; tentative D call: TRBD2 (5 bases). In germline, CDR1 is SQVTM, CDR2 ANQGSEA. The CDR3 covers 12 residues. Between the trimmed V and J ends, which lost 6 bases and 0 bases, there was a span of 5 bases. In nucleotides, the CDR3 is TGCAGCGTGAGGGCGAACACCGGGGAGCTGTTTTTT. Encoded protein: CSVRANTGELFF.

This sequence joins TRBV6-6 and TRBJ2-1, with a tentative D call TRBD2 (6 bases). The CDR3 spans 15 residues. Germline V gene sequence: CDR1 MNHNY, CDR2 SVGAGI (reference sequence). Trimming left V 6 bases short and J 2 bases short, with 14 bases between. Here the CDR3 reads CASRGRTTAYNEQFF. As DNA, the CDR3 is TGTGCCAGCAGAGGCAGGACTACCGCCTACAATGAGCAGTTCTTC.

This chain connects TRBV18 to TRBJ2-7; the match to TRBD1 covers 12 bases. Germline CDR1 is KGHSH and CDR2 is LQKENI. This CDR3 region has 18 residues. With V trimmed by 1 base and J by 6 bases, 13 bases remained unmatched. CDR3 protein: CASSPLGTGGQTTGEQYF. The CDR3 bases are TGTGCCAGCTCACCACTTGGGACAGGGGGCCAGACGACCGGCGAGCAGTACTTC.

The gene calls are TRBV27 and TRBJ2-1, with 10 bases matching TRBD2. V gave up 7 bases and J gave up 3 bases; unmatched junction bases: 3. The germline V gene has CDR1 MNHEY and CDR2 SMNVEV (reference sequence). The length of the CDR3 is 14 residues. CDR3 DNA sequence: TGTGCCAGCACCTGGACTAGCGGCTACAATGAGCAGTTCTTC. Amino acid sequence: CASTWTSGYNEQFF.

J is TRBJ1-5 and V is TRBV15; possibly TRBD1 for D (6 bases). Trimming stripped 0 bases from V and 6 bases from J, with 15 bases between. Germline V CDR1 and CDR2: LNHNV, YYDKDF (reference sequence). This CDR3 has 16 amino acids. DNA for the CDR3: TGTGCCACCAGCAGAGATCGGGGGGCAACGGGTCAGCCCCAGCATTTT. Protein: CATSRDRGATGQPQHF.

The J gene is TRBJ2-5, the V gene TRBV4-1; 11 positions match TRBD2. This CDR3 region has 16 residues. Germline CDR1 reads MGHRA; CDR2 reads YSYEKL. Trimming took 4 bases from V and 5 from J; bases not matched to a gene: 9. The CDR3 here is CASSPIAGGAAETQYF. The CDR3 DNA reads TGCGCCAGCAGCCCAATAGCGGGAGGGGCGGCGGAGACCCAGTACTTC.

This rearrangement joins TRBV2 to TRBJ1-5, with D uncertain. This CDR3 has 12 amino acids. The V end lost 7 bases, the J end lost 4 bases, and 8 bases lay between the germline ends. The germline gives CDR1 SNHLY, CDR2 FYNNEI. This CDR3 reads CASNRANQPQHF. As DNA, the CDR3 is TGTGCCAGCAACCGAGCTAATCAGCCCCAGCATTTT.

The rearrangement joins TRBV7-6 to TRBJ2-5; 12 bases are a match to TRBD2. The CDR3 extends over 18 amino acids. Trimming removed 5 bases from V and 5 bases from J; junction bases left unmatched: 15. In germline, CDR1 is SGHVS, CDR2 FNYEAQ. The CDR3: CASSQGGLAGGPWETQYF. The CDR3 nucleotides read TGTGCCAGCAGCCAAGGGGGCCTAGCGGGAGGGCCTTGGGAGACCCAGTACTTC.

This rearrangement joins TRBV9 to TRBJ2-1; D gene ambiguous. Germline CDR1 is SGDLS and CDR2 is YYNGEE. This CDR3 contains 8 residues. The V end lost 4 bases, the J end lost 14 bases, and 4 bases lay between the germline ends. CDR3 coding DNA: TGTGCCAGCAGCCGGGAGTTCTTC. It specifies CASSREFF.

The gene calls are TRBV10-3 and TRBJ1-3; D is undetermined. Trimming removed 4 bases at V and 0 bases at J, with 10 bases between. Germline-derived CDR1 and CDR2 are ENHRY and SYGVKD. CDR3 length equals 15 residues. The CDR3 reads CAISGVADSGNTIYF. Written as DNA, the CDR3 is TGTGCCATCAGTGGGGTAGCCGACTCTGGAAACACCATATATTTT.

V gene TRBV2 combines with J gene TRBJ2-3; the D gene is possibly TRBD1 (7 bases). The V end lost 7 bases, the J end lost 15 bases, and 17 bases lay between the germline ends. The CDR3 length is 11 residues. Germline V gene sequence: CDR1 SNHLY, CDR2 FYNNEI. This chain's CDR3 is CASTAGGTRYF. CDR3 DNA: TGTGCCAGCACTGCAGGGGGGACGCGATATTTT. The variable domain in full, with the rest retrieved from reference TRBV2 and TRBJ2-3, is EPEVTQTPSHQVTQMGQEVILRCVPISNHLYFYWYRQILGQKVEFLVSFYNNEISEKSEIFDDQFSVERPDGSNFTLKIRSTKLEDSAMYFCASTAGGTRYFGPGTRLTVL.

The chain employs TRBV6-1 and TRBJ1-2; D unresolved. The CDR3 extends over 13 amino acids. Germline lookup yields CDR1 MNHNS and CDR2 SASEGT. V lost 6 bases to trimming and J lost 2 bases, with 10 bases between them. The CDR3 here is CASRGRANYGYTF. The CDR3 DNA is TGTGCCAGCAGGGGCAGAGCCAACTATGGCTACACCTTC.

This clone was picked up one time. V gene TRBV19 combines with J gene TRBJ1-2; D gene unclear. The V end lost 4 bases, the J end lost 2 bases, and 5 bases lay between the germline ends. This CDR3 is 12 amino acids long. CDR1 is LNHDA and CDR2 is SQIVND in the germline V gene (reference sequence). The CDR3 DNA sequence: TGTGCCAGTAGTAGGGCCAACTATGGCTACACCTTC. It codes for CASSRANYGYTF.

The rearrangement links TRBV7-9 to TRBJ1-2; unclear D gene. Germline V CDR1 and CDR2: SEHNR, FQNEAQ (reference sequence). The CDR3 spans 16 residues. The V end lost 4 bases, the J end lost 3 bases, and 18 bases lay between the germline ends. CDR3 nucleotides: TGTGCCAGCAGCTCAACTACCCAAACTAGGGACTATGGCTACACCTTC. Residues: CASSSTTQTRDYGYTF.

The chain carries TRBV7-9 and TRBJ1-2; 9 bases match TRBD1. In germline, CDR1 is SEHNR, CDR2 FQNEAQ (reference sequence). The CDR3 is made up of 15 amino acids. J lost 5 bases, V lost 4 bases, and 8 bases had no gene match. The CDR3 bases are TGTGCCAGCAGCTGGGACAGGGAGGCCAGGTATGGCTACACCTTC. Amino acids: CASSWDREARYGYTF.

This rearrangement joins TRBV27 to TRBJ2-3; 9 positions agree with TRBD1. Germline CDR1 MNHEY, CDR2 SMNVEV (reference sequence). V lost 8 bases, J lost 3 bases, and 12 bases stayed unmatched. This CDR3 has 16 amino acids. The CDR3 coding sequence is TGTGCCAGCGGTTACACAGGGGGCTTTGGGACAGATACGCAGTATTTT. Translation: CASGYTGGFGTDTQYF.

The chain recombines TRBV10-3 with TRBJ2-7, with a tentative D call TRBD2 (6 bases). The CDR3 has 14 residues. V lost 4 bases and J lost 5, with 15 bases in between. The V gene's germline CDR1 is ENHRY and CDR2 SYGVKD. The CDR3 spells CAISGVGGTHEQYF. CDR3 sequence (DNA): TGTGCCATCAGTGGGGTGGGGGGTACCCACGAGCAGTACTTC.

This clone was detected only a few times. This rearrangement joins TRBV5-1 to TRBJ1-3; 7 bases are shared with TRBD1. From germline, CDR1 is SGHRS and CDR2 YFSETQ. This CDR3 has 14 residues. V was clipped by 4 bases and J by 4 bases; unmatched bases: 5. CDR3 residues: CASSAGTEGNTIYF. CDR3 bases: TGCGCCAGCAGCGCAGGGACAGAAGGAAACACCATATATTTT.

The rearrangement links TRBV5-6 to TRBJ2-5; a possible D gene is TRBD1 (6 bases). The CDR3 has 13 residues. The V end lost 0 bases, the J end lost 11 bases, and 14 bases lay between the germline ends. CDR1 and CDR2 from the germline V gene are SGHDT and YYEEEE. CDR3 nucleotides: TGTGCCAGCAGCTTGGGGACAGAATATCTGCAGTACTTC. It codes for CASSLGTEYLQYF.